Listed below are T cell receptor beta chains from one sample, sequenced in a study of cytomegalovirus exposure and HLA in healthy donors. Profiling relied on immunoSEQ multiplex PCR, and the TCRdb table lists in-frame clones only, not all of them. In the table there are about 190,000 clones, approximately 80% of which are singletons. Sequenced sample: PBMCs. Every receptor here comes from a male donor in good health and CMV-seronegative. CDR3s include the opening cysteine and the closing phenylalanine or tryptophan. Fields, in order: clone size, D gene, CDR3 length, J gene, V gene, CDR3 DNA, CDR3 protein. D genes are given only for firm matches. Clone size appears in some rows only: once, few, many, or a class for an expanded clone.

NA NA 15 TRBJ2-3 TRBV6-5 TGTGCCAGCAGTTACGATAAGGGGAGCACAGATACGCAGTATTTT CASSYDKGSTDTQYF
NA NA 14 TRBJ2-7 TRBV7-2 TGTGCCAGCAGCCGGACTCTCGGCTCCTACGAGCAGTACTTC CASSRTLGSYEQYF
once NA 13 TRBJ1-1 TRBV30 TGTGCCTGGAGTGTAAGATTGGGGCAGGGCGCTTTCTTT CAWSVRLGQGAFF
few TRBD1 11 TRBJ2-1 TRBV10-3 TGTGCCATCAGCCCAGGGGGAGTGCAGTTCTTC CAISPGGVQFF
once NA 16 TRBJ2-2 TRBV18 TGTGCCAGCTCACCCCTCCCGGGGGCGAACACCGGGGAGCTGTTTTTT CASSPLPGANTGELFF
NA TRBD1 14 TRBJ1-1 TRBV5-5 TGTGCCAGCAGCTTGGGCAGGGGGAGGACTGAAGCTTTCTTT CASSLGRGRTEAFF
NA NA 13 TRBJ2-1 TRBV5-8 TGTGCCAGCAGAGCTCACCCCCGCAATGAGCAGTTCTTC CASRAHPRNEQFF
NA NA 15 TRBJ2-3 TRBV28 TGTGCCAGCAGTCAAAGGACTGCGGGGTTAGATACGCAGTATTTT CASSQRTAGLDTQYF
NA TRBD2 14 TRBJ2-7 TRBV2 TGTGCCAGCACACCACTAGCGGGAGAGGCCGAGCAGTACTTC CASTPLAGEAEQYF
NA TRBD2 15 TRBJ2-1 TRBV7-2 TGTGCCAGCAGCTGGACTAGCGGGAGGAACAATGAGCAGTTCTTC CASSWTSGRNNEQFF
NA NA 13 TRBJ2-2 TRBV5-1 TGCGCCAGCAGCTTGGGGCCTACCGGGGAGCTGTTTTTT CASSLGPTGELFF
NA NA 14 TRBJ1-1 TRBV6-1 TGTGCCAGCAGTGACGGACAGATGAACACTGAAGCTTTCTTT CASSDGQMNTEAFF
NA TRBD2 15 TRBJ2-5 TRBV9 TGTGCCAGCAGTCGAAATAGCGGGAGCAGCGAGACCCAGTACTTC CASSRNSGSSETQYF
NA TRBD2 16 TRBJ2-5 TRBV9 TGTGCCAGCAGCCTAGAGCGGGAGCGCTCCCAAGAGACCCAGTACTTC CASSLERERSQETQYF
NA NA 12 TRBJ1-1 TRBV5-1 TGCGCCAGCAGCCTGGGGCGGACTGAAGCTTTCTTT CASSLGRTEAFF
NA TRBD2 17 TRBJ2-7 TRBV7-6 TGTGCCAGCAGCTTAGGGTCGCGGCTAGCGGGAGGCGGGGAGCAGTACTTC CASSLGSRLAGGGEQYF
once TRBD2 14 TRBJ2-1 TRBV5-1 TGCGCCAGCAGCGTGACTAGCGGGAACAATGAGCAGTTCTTC CASSVTSGNNEQFF
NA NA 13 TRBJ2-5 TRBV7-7 TGTGCTAGCAGCATGGACAGCTACAGGGAGCAGTACTTC CASSMDSYREQYF
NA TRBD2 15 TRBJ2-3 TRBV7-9 TGTGCCAGCAGCTTAACGGGAGGGCGCGGAGATACGCAGTATTTT CASSLTGGRGDTQYF
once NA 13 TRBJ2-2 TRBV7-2 TGTGCCAGCAGCTTGGGACAAGGTGGGGAGCTGTTTTTT CASSLGQGGELFF
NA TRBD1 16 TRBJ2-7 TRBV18 TGTGCCAGCTCACCACAGGGGAGAACAGGGGGGCACGAGCAGTACTTC CASSPQGRTGGHEQYF
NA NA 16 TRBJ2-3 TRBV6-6 TGTGCCAGCAGTTACTCCCTGACTAGAGCCCAAGATACGCAGTATTTT CASSYSLTRAQDTQYF
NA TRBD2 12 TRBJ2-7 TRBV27 TGTGCCAGCAGAACCGGGACTAACGAGCAGTACTTC CASRTGTNEQYF
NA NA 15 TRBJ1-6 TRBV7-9 TGTGCCAGCAGCCCCGGGACTCCAGCCGATTCACCCCTCCACTTT CASSPGTPADSPLHF
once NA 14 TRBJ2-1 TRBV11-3 TGTGCCAGCAGCTCTGGGCGAGAGGGAAATGAGCAGTTCTTC CASSSGREGNEQFF
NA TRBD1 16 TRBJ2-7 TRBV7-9 TGTGCCAGCAGCTTAGGGCGACAGGGTAACAGCGGCGAGCAGTACTTC CASSLGRQGNSGEQYF
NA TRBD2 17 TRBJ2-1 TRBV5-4 TGTGCCAGCAACCCCGGGGGGACTAGCGGGAGGGGCAATGAGCAGTTCTTC CASNPGGTSGRGNEQFF
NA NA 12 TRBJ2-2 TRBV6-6 TGTGCCAGCAGCCTCCACACCGGGGAGCTGTTTTTT CASSLHTGELFF
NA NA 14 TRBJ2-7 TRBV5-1 TGCGCCAGCAGCTTAAGCCGGGATGATTACGAGCAGTACTTC CASSLSRDDYEQYF
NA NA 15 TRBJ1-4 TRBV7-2 TGTGCCAGCAGCAATCCAGGGGCCTTTAATGAAAAACTGTTTTTT CASSNPGAFNEKLFF
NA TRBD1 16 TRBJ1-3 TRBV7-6 TGTGCCAGCAGTTCGCGACAGGGTCACCTCGGAAACACCATATATTTT CASSSRQGHLGNTIYF
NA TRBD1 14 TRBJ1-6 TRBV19 TGTGCCAGTAGTGTCGGACAGGGCGATTCACCCCTCCACTTT CASSVGQGDSPLHF
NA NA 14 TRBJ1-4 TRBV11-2 TGTGCCAGCAGCCTCCGGGACATTAGGGAAAAACTGTTTTTT CASSLRDIREKLFF
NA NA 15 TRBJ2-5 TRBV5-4 TGTGCCAGCAGCTTGAATGCTGGACGGGGAGAGACCCAGTACTTC CASSLNAGRGETQYF
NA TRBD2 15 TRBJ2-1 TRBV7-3 TGTGCCAGCAGCTTGCCGGGGGGATTCTACAATGAGCAGTTCTTC CASSLPGGFYNEQFF
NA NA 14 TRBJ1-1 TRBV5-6 TGTGCCAGCAGTTTCCTGACAGGCCTCACTGAAGCTTTCTTT CASSFLTGLTEAFF
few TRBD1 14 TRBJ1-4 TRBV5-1 TGCGCCAGCAGCACGGGACAGGGGAAGGAAAAACTGTTTTTT CASSTGQGKEKLFF
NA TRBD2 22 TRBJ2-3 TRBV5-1 TGCGCCAGCAGCTCCACTTATAGGGGACTAGCGGGAGGCCGGGGTTTAACAGATACGCAGTATTTT CASSSTYRGLAGGRGLTDTQYF
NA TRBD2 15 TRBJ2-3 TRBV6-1 TGTGCCAGCAGCGCCGGGACTAGCAGAACAGATACGCAGTATTTT CASSAGTSRTDTQYF
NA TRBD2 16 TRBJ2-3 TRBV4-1 TGCGCCAGCAGCCATGAACCTAGCGGGAGGTCAGATACGCAGTATTTT CASSHEPSGRSDTQYF
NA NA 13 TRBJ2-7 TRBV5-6 TGTGCCAGCAGGCAGGACATCTACTACGAGCAGTACTTC CASRQDIYYEQYF